Listed here are 19 T cell receptor beta chains from one sample, sequenced in a study of technical replicates of blood from a handful of donors. This table comes from immunoSEQ multiplex PCR, and its TCRdb copy is limited to in-frame clones, with some not included. The repertoire holds about 83,000 clones, with about 90% as singletons. The material sequenced was T cells isolated from PBMCs. The receptors were gathered from a human donor in good health.

The V call is TRBV14, the J call TRBJ2-1; TRBD2 aligns across 7 bases. This CDR3 has 17 amino acids. V lost 4 bases and J lost 1; bases outside the gene matches: 10. Germline V gives CDR1 SGHDN, CDR2 FVKESK. CDR3 DNA: TGTGCCAGCAGCCGATACCTGACTAGCCAGTCCTACAATGAGCAGTTCTTC. Translation gives CASSRYLTSQSYNEQFF.

This clone was recorded a few times. This CDR3 is CASSEVLAGAEQYF. The CDR3 DNA reads TGTGCCAGCAGTGAAGTGCTAGCGGGAGCCGAGCAGTACTTC. This chain uses TRBV6-1 with TRBJ2-7, with TRBD2 identical over 10 bases. This CDR3 is 14 amino acids long. Unmatched junction bases numbered 3, after V lost 1 base and J lost 6 bases. Germline V CDR1 and CDR2: MNHNS, SASEGT.

This clone appeared once. V gene TRBV5-1 combines with J gene TRBJ2-7; 9 bases fit TRBD1. CDR3 length equals 15 residues. V gave up 1 base and J gave up 4 bases; unmatched junction bases: 6. Germline V gene sequence: CDR1 SGHRS, CDR2 YFSETQ. The CDR3 reads CASSLLTGQGYEQYF. Written as DNA, the CDR3 is TGCGCCAGCAGCTTGCTCACCGGACAGGGGTACGAGCAGTACTTC.

The rearrangement links TRBV28 to TRBJ2-1, with a weak D call TRBD2 (5 bases). Germline V gene lookup returns CDR1 MDHEN and CDR2 SYDVKM. Trimming cost V 1 base and J 8 bases, with 33 bases left between them. The CDR3 spans 21 residues. CDR3: CASSLSGTSYEFSRARDEQFF. Written as DNA, the CDR3 is TGTGCCAGCAGTTTATCCGGAACTAGTTACGAATTCAGTCGGGCACGTGATGAGCAGTTCTTC.

The chain links TRBV2 to TRBJ1-5, with D possibly matching TRBD1 (5 bases). Germline V gene data show CDR1 as SNHLY and CDR2 as FYNNEI. CDR3 length equals 15 residues. The ends were cut back, 3 bases at V and 4 bases at J, with 13 bases in the middle. CDR3 amino acids: CASSDSGYANQPQHF. The DNA of the CDR3 is TGTGCCAGCAGTGATTCAGGGTATGCGAATCAGCCCCAGCATTTT.

The rearrangement uses TRBV5-1 and TRBJ2-5, with 8 bases matching TRBD1. Germline values: CDR1 SGHRS, CDR2 YFSETQ. With V trimmed by 1 base and J by 4 bases, 6 bases remained unmatched. This CDR3 comprises 15 residues. CDR3 in DNA: TGCGCCAGCAGCTTGTGGACAGGGACCCCAGAGACCCAGTACTTC. Translating it yields CASSLWTGTPETQYF.

The rearrangement joins TRBV6-5 to TRBJ2-7; D is unresolved. Per germline, CDR1 MNHEY and CDR2 SVGAGI. V was pared by 8 bases and J by 0 bases, with 11 bases between. The CDR3 runs 13 residues. CDR3 residues: CASRRRSSYEQYF. As DNA, the CDR3 is TGTGCCAGCCGCCGCCGGAGCTCCTACGAGCAGTACTTC.

The chain employs TRBV4-1 and TRBJ2-7; perhaps TRBD2 as D (7 bases). The CDR3 extends over 17 amino acids. Trimming removed 4 bases from V and 3 bases from J, with 22 bases in between. Looked up from germline, CDR1 is MGHRA and CDR2 is YSYEKL. The CDR3 protein is CASSPSAAGALGYEQYF. The CDR3 nucleotides read TGCGCCAGCAGCCCAAGTGCCGCGGGGGCCCTCGGCTACGAGCAGTACTTC.

Here the CDR3 DNA reads TGTGCCAGCAGCTTTGCGGGAGTTACAAACTACGAGCAGTACTTC. Protein product: CASSFAGVTNYEQYF. V usage is TRBV7-2 and J usage is TRBJ2-7; 7 positions match TRBD2. The junction had 8 bases not matched to a gene; V was cut back by 3 bases and J by 3 bases. Germline lookup yields CDR1 SGHTA and CDR2 FQGNSA. The CDR3 covers 15 residues.

This chain connects TRBV12-5 to TRBJ2-7, with 8 positions matching TRBD1. With V trimmed by 6 bases and J by 3 bases, 4 bases remained unmatched. Germline V gene lookup returns CDR1 LGHNT and CDR2 FRNRAP. CDR3 length: 13 residues. The CDR3 DNA is TGTGCTAGTGGCCAGGACAGGGTCTACGAGCAGTACTTC. This sequence encodes CASGQDRVYEQYF.

This clone was counted once. The J gene is TRBJ2-7, the V gene TRBV6-5; 9 bases map to TRBD2. Germline V gene sequence: CDR1 MNHEY, CDR2 SVGAGI. CDR3 length: 15 amino acids. Trimming cost V 6 bases and J 3 bases; bases outside gene matches: 9. In nucleotides, the CDR3 is TGTGCCAGCAGCCGTAGCGGGGGACAGAACTACGAGCAGTACTTC. It translates to CASSRSGGQNYEQYF.

This clone has just one count. The CDR3 bases are TGCGCCAGCAGCTCCCGGACAGGGAGAAACACCATATATTTT. As protein: CASSSRTGRNTIYF. This sequence joins TRBV5-1 and TRBJ1-3; 8 nucleotides line up with TRBD1. In germline, CDR1 is SGHRS, CDR2 YFSETQ. The CDR3 has 14 amino acids. V gave up 3 bases and J gave up 5 bases; unmatched junction bases: 4.

The genes are TRBV19 and TRBJ1-6; D may be TRBD1 (5 bases). This CDR3 spans 14 amino acids. V lost 9 bases, J lost 0 bases, and 9 bases lay in between. Germline V lookup: CDR1 LNHDA, CDR2 SQIVND (reference sequence). The CDR3 bases are TGTGCCAGCGGGGGGGGCTCCTATAATTCACCCCTCCACTTT. It specifies CASGGGSYNSPLHF.

The V gene is TRBV7-8, the J gene TRBJ2-5; 8 nucleotides agree with TRBD2. Losses at the gene ends were 3 bases for V and 4 bases for J; bases not matched to a gene: 7. This CDR3 is 15 amino acids long. Germline V gives CDR1 SGHVS, CDR2 FQNEAQ. In DNA, the CDR3 is TGTGCCAGCAGCTTCCCCCCCCGGGAGGGAGAGACCCAGTACTTC. Translation gives CASSFPPREGETQYF.

As regards this clone: Germline is not matched at one junction end, which may reflect a read error. The V gene is TRBV7-7, the J gene TRBJ2-5; TRBD2 aligns across 14 bases. The CDR3 length is 16 residues. The germline CDR1 and CDR2 sequences are SSHAT and FNYEAQ (reference sequence). DNA of the CDR3: TGTGCTAGCACCCCAGGACTAGCGGGGGGACAAGAGACCCAGTACTTC. This gives the protein CASTPGLAGGQETQYF. Full variable domain (remainder filled in from reference TRBV7-7 and TRBJ2-5): GAGVSQSPRYKVTKRGQDVTLRCDPISSHATLYWYQQALGQGPEFLTYFNYEAQPDKSGLPSDRFSAERPEGSISTLTIQRTEQRDSAMYRCASTPGLAGGQETQYFGPGTRLLVL.

This sequence joins TRBV7-9 and TRBJ1-1; possible D gene TRBD1, 5 bases. The V end lost 3 bases, the J end lost 5 bases, and 13 bases lay between the germline ends. The CDR3 is made up of 14 amino acids. Looked up from germline, CDR1 is SEHNR and CDR2 is FQNEAQ (reference sequence). The CDR3 here is CASSLPQGGTEAFF. CDR3 sequence (DNA): TGTGCCAGCAGCTTGCCGCAGGGTGGGACTGAAGCTTTCTTT.

The chain joins TRBV5-1 to TRBJ2-5, with 7 bases identical to TRBD2. In germline, CDR1 is SGHRS, CDR2 YFSETQ. The CDR3 runs to 15 residues. V gave up 0 bases and J gave up 1 base; unmatched junction bases: 3. CDR3 sequence (DNA): TGCGCCAGCAGCTTGGCGTCTAGCGGCCAAGAGACCCAGTACTTC. Translating gives CASSLASSGQETQYF.

V and J are TRBV6-6 and TRBJ1-5, with TRBD1 as a possible D gene (5 bases). V was trimmed by 7 bases and J by 1 base, leaving 11 bases between them. The CDR3 is 14 residues long. The germline CDR1 and CDR2 sequences are MNHNY and SVGAGI (reference sequence). CDR3 sequence: CASTLGPSNQPQHF. CDR3 DNA sequence: TGTGCCAGCACCTTGGGGCCCAGCAATCAGCCCCAGCATTTT.

This chain joins TRBV19 and TRBJ1-2, with unresolved D. V was shortened by 5 bases and J by 2 bases, with 12 bases between the two germline ends. Per the germline V gene, CDR1 is LNHDA and CDR2 is SQIVND (reference sequence). CDR3 length: 14 residues. In DNA form, the CDR3 reads TGTGCCAGTAGTTTCCGATCACAAAACTATGGCTACACCTTC. Translated: CASSFRSQNYGYTF.